Below are 7 T cell receptor beta chains sequenced from a single sample in a study of blood T cell repertoires in COVID-19. Clones were read by immunoSEQ multiplex PCR, and TCRdb kept only the in-frame ones, dropping some. The repertoire holds about 230,000 clones, with approximately 84% as singletons. Sequenced sample: PBMCs or T cells enriched from blood (not recorded which). These receptors originate from a man aged 60-69 years who had recovered from COVID-19.

This clone was counted once. The chain has TRBV2 and TRBJ1-1, with 9 positions matching TRBD1. This CDR3 spans 15 amino acids. V lost 6 bases to trimming and J lost 5 bases; unmatched junction nucleotides: 10. In germline, CDR1 is SNHLY, CDR2 FYNNEI. Written as DNA, the CDR3 is TGTGCCAGCAGAGCCGGGACAGGGTTTATTACTGAAGCTTTCTTT. It codes for CASRAGTGFITEAFF. Based on the CDR3 plus reference TRBV2 and TRBJ1-1, the full variable domain is EPEVTQTPSHQVTQMGQEVILRCVPISNHLYFYWYRQILGQKVEFLVSFYNNEISEKSEIFDDQFSVERPDGSNFTLKIRSTKLEDSAMYFCASRAGTGFITEAFFGQGTRLTVV.

This clone was counted a single time. The rearrangement joins TRBV2 to TRBJ2-5, with 8 bases matching TRBD2. CDR1 is SNHLY and CDR2 is FYNNEI in the germline V gene. The trim removed 3 bases at V and 1 base at J, leaving 4 bases unmatched. The CDR3 has 15 amino acids. The CDR3 nucleotides are TGTGCCAGCAGTGATTTTAGCGGGGCCCAAGAGACCCAGTACTTC. Its translation: CASSDFSGAQETQYF.

V usage is TRBV5-1 and J usage is TRBJ1-4, with 8 bases fitting TRBD1. V shed 1 base and J 7 bases; nucleotides not matched to a gene: 6. The CDR3 extends over 15 amino acids. Per the germline V gene, CDR1 is SGHRS and CDR2 is YFSETQ. The CDR3 sequence: CASSLSGQGGEKLFF. The CDR3 region has the DNA TGCGCCAGCAGCTTGAGCGGACAGGGTGGTGAAAAACTGTTTTTT. Based on the CDR3 plus reference TRBV5-1 and TRBJ1-4, the full variable domain is KAGVTQTPRYLIKTRGQQVTLSCSPISGHRSVSWYQQTPGQGLQFLFEYFSETQRNKGNFPGRFSGRQFSNSRSEMNVSTLELGDSALYLCASSLSGQGGEKLFFGSGTQLSVL.

The V and J genes are TRBV18 and TRBJ1-5, with 10 bases that match TRBD1. Trimming at V came to 3 bases and at J to 6 bases, leaving 11 bases not matched to a gene. CDR1 and CDR2 (germline): KGHSH, LQKENI. The CDR3 totals 17 residues. The CDR3 is CASSPTAGQGSGQPQHF. In DNA, the CDR3 is TGTGCCAGCTCACCTACAGCGGGACAGGGGTCGGGTCAGCCCCAGCATTTT. Full variable domain (rest looked up from reference TRBV18 and TRBJ1-5): NAGVMQNPRHLVRRRGQEARLRCSPMKGHSHVYWYRQLPEEGLKFMVYLQKENIIDESGMPKERFSAEFPKEGPSILRIQQVVRGDSAAYFCASSPTAGQGSGQPQHFGDGTRLSIL.

The J gene is TRBJ2-5, the V gene TRBV5-1, with D perhaps TRBD2 (5 bases). This CDR3 is built from 14 residues. The ends were cut back, 0 bases at V and 4 bases at J, with 10 bases in the middle. Germline V lookup: CDR1 SGHRS, CDR2 YFSETQ. CDR3 residues: CASSLEAAGETQYF. CDR3 coding DNA: TGCGCCAGCAGCTTGGAGGCGGCGGGAGAGACCCAGTACTTC.

The chain recombines TRBV4-3 with TRBJ1-1; 9 nucleotides align to TRBD1. The junction had 4 bases not matched to a gene; V was cut back by 5 bases and J by 6 bases. This CDR3 has 13 residues. Germline-derived CDR1 and CDR2 are LGHNA and YSLEER. The CDR3 region has the DNA TGCGCCAGCAGCATCCGGACAGGGGCTGAAGCTTTCTTT. Its translation: CASSIRTGAEAFF.

The chain combines TRBV11-3 with TRBJ2-2; D remains unclear. There are 13 residues in the CDR3. V was trimmed by 1 base and J by 8 bases, leaving 8 bases between them. Germline V gene lookup returns CDR1 SGHNT and CDR2 YENEEA. CDR3 sequence reads: CASSLAGLGELFF. The CDR3 bases are TGTGCCAGCAGCTTAGCAGGTCTTGGGGAGCTGTTTTTT.